What follows is one T cell receptor (beta chain) and its context. Antigen unknown. These data are taken from a study of radiotherapy plus CTLA-4 blockade in lung cancer. At the level of the study: Objective responses were recorded in more than 15% of patients, with disease control recorded in about 29%.

Study outcomes and limitations: There was expansion of tumor-derived TCR clones in blood after radiotherapy plus ipilimumab.

Focal radiation plus CTLA-4 blockade with ipilimumab was administered to patients who had chemo-refractory metastatic non-small-cell lung cancer. Germline V gives CDR1 SGHRS, CDR2 YFSETQ. The CDR3 loop spans 14 amino acids. V was pared by 0 bases and J by 4 bases, with 9 bases between. This table comes from immunoSEQ multiplex PCR, and its TCRdb copy is limited to in-frame clones, with some not included. The repertoire includes approximately 65,000 clones, 70% to 80% of them detected once, and approximately 4% sits in the top ten. This chain joins TRBV5-1 and TRBJ2-3, with D unclear. The receptor's source is a human donor with non-small cell lung cancer who had a complete response to radiotherapy plus ipilimumab. The sample in question was peripheral blood, obtained from a patient treated with radiotherapy plus ipilimumab. CDR3 region: CASSLGVRADTQYF. The CDR3 nucleotides read TGCGCCAGCAGCTTGGGGGTAAGGGCAGATACGCAGTATTTT.